Listed below are T cell receptor beta chains from one sample, sequenced in a study of shared clonotypes between healthy human individuals. Repertoires were generated with immunoSEQ multiplex PCR, while TCRdb's copy carries only in-frame clones and drops some. Of around 320,000 clones in the sample, around nine tenths were seen once. The sample taken for sequencing was memory CD8+ T cells sorted from blood. These receptors were taken from a man aged 18 to 35 in good health. Each CDR3 is given with its conserved first and last residue. The D gene is left open where the match is weak. Part of the rows lack a size; the others show once, few, many or a class for expanded clones.

J,D,size,V,CDR3,DNA
TRBJ1-5,NA,NA,TRBV6-6,CASSYSYRRAQHF,TGTGCCAGCAGTTACTCTTACCGGAGGGCCCAGCATTTT
TRBJ1-1,TRBD1,NA,TRBV7-9,CASSLWTGNTEAFF,TGTGCCAGCAGCTTATGGACAGGGAACACTGAAGCTTTCTTT
TRBJ2-5,TRBD2,NA,TRBV5-6,CASSFGTSGWMETQYF,TGTGCCAGCAGCTTTGGGACTAGCGGGTGGATGGAGACCCAGTACTTC
TRBJ1-5,NA,few,TRBV28,CASSLNSVVQHF,TGTGCCAGCAGTTTAAATAGCGTCGTGCAGCATTTT
TRBJ1-1,NA,NA,TRBV28,CASSPLGDITEAFF,TGTGCCAGCAGTCCATTAGGGGACATCACTGAAGCTTTCTTT
TRBJ2-1,NA,many,TRBV7-6,CASSFGTAYNEQFF,TGTGCCAGCAGCTTCGGGACTGCCTACAATGAGCAGTTCTTC
TRBJ2-1,TRBD2,NA,TRBV9,CASSGGLAGVYNEQFF,TGTGCCAGCAGCGGGGGACTAGCGGGAGTTTACAATGAGCAGTTCTTC
TRBJ2-3,NA,NA,TRBV7-9,CASSLVGPDTQYF,TGTGCCAGCAGCTTAGTGGGGCCAGATACGCAGTATTTT
TRBJ1-2,TRBD1,NA,TRBV15,CATSPTGVYGYTF,TGTGCCACCAGCCCCACAGGGGTTTATGGCTACACCTTC
TRBJ2-7,NA,NA,TRBV7-8,CASSLADFNEQYF,TGTGCCAGCAGCTTAGCGGATTTCAACGAGCAGTACTTC
TRBJ2-7,NA,NA,TRBV11-2,CASSFILGRFSYEQYF,TGTGCCAGCAGCTTTATTCTGGGCAGGTTCTCCTACGAGCAGTACTTC
TRBJ2-2,NA,NA,TRBV29-1,CSVYANTGELFF,TGCAGCGTCTACGCGAACACCGGGGAGCTGTTTTTT
TRBJ2-7,NA,NA,TRBV27,CASSHGGSYEQYF,TGTGCCAGCAGTCACGGGGGTTCTTACGAGCAGTACTTC
TRBJ2-5,NA,NA,TRBV6-5,CASSYSASTVETQYF,TGTGCCAGCAGTTACTCTGCTAGCACGGTGGAGACCCAGTACTTC
TRBJ2-7,TRBD2,NA,TRBV7-9,CASSLASGGAYEQYF,TGTGCCAGCAGCTTAGCTAGCGGGGGGGCTTACGAGCAGTACTTC
TRBJ1-2,TRBD1,few,TRBV25-1,CASSESGTAHGYTF,TGTGCCAGCAGTGAATCCGGGACAGCCCATGGCTACACCTTC
TRBJ2-1,NA,once,TRBV11-3,CASSALYNEQFF,TGTGCCAGCAGCGCCCTCTACAATGAGCAGTTCTTC
TRBJ2-7,NA,NA,TRBV2,CASEEVLGYEQYF,TGTGCCAGCGAGGAGGTCTTAGGCTACGAGCAGTACTTC
TRBJ1-5,TRBD1,few,TRBV19,CASSRRTGDSNQPQHF,TGTGCCAGTAGTAGAAGGACAGGGGATAGCAATCAGCCCCAGCATTTT
TRBJ2-5,NA,NA,TRBV5-6,CASSLDVGETQYF,TGTGCCAGCAGCTTGGATGTTGGAGAGACCCAGTACTTC
TRBJ1-1,TRBD1,NA,TRBV9,CASSVGRTGRVLTEAFF,TGTGCCAGCAGCGTAGGAAGGACAGGGAGGGTTCTGACTGAAGCTTTCTTT
TRBJ2-1,TRBD2,NA,TRBV6-5,CASSYGIAGGVNEQFF,TGTGCCAGCAGTTACGGCATAGCGGGAGGAGTTAATGAGCAGTTCTTC
TRBJ2-7,NA,NA,TRBV5-6,CASSTGLGGYEQYF,TGTGCCAGCAGCACGGGACTGGGAGGCTACGAGCAGTACTTC
TRBJ2-1,NA,once,TRBV7-9,CASSLELTGYDNEQFF,TGTGCCAGCAGCTTAGAGCTCACAGGGTACGACAATGAGCAGTTCTTC
TRBJ2-1,TRBD1,NA,TRBV10-2,CASSPGGTEQFF,TGCGCCAGCAGTCCAGGGGGCACTGAGCAGTTCTTC
TRBJ2-5,NA,NA,TRBV28,CASSSSSFLGGIQETQYF,TGTGCCAGCAGTTCTAGTTCTTTCCTGGGGGGTATCCAAGAGACCCAGTACTTC
TRBJ2-5,TRBD1,NA,TRBV25-1,CASSGGQGFETQYF,TGTGCCAGCAGCGGCGGACAGGGGTTTGAGACCCAGTACTTC
TRBJ1-1,NA,NA,TRBV27,CASSLRGLGTEAFF,TGTGCCAGCAGTTTACGGGGGTTGGGCACTGAAGCTTTCTTT